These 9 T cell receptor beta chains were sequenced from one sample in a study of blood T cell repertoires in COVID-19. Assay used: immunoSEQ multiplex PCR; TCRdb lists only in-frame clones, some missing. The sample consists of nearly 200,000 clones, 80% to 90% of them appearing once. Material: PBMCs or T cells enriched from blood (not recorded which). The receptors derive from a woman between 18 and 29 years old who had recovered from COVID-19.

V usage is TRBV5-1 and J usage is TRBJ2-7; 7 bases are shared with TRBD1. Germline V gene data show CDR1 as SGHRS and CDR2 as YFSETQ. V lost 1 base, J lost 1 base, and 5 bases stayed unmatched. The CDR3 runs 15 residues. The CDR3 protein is CASSLSTGPSYEQYF. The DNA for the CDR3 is TGCGCCAGCAGCTTGTCGACAGGGCCTTCCTACGAGCAGTACTTC. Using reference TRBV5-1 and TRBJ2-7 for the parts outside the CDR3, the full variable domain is KAGVTQTPRYLIKTRGQQVTLSCSPISGHRSVSWYQQTPGQGLQFLFEYFSETQRNKGNFPGRFSGRQFSNSRSEMNVSTLELGDSALYLCASSLSTGPSYEQYFGPGTRLTVT.

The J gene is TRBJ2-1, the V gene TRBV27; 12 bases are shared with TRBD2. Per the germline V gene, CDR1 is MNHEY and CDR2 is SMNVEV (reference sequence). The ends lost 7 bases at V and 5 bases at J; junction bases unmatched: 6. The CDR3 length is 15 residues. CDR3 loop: CASTELAGGNNEQFF. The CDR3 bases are TGTGCCAGCACTGAACTAGCGGGGGGCAACAATGAGCAGTTCTTC.

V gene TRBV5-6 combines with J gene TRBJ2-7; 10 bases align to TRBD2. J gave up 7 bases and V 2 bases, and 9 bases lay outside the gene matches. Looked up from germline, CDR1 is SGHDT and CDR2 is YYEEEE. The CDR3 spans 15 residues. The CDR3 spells CASSLLAGPPLEQYF. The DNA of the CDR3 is TGTGCCAGCAGCTTACTAGCGGGGCCACCGTTGGAGCAGTACTTC. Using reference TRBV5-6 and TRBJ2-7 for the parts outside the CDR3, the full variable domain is DAGVTQSPTHLIKTRGQQVTLRCSPKSGHDTVSWYQQALGQGPQFIFQYYEEEERQRGNFPDRFSGHQFPNYSSELNVNALLLGDSALYLCASSLLAGPPLEQYFGPGTRLTVT.

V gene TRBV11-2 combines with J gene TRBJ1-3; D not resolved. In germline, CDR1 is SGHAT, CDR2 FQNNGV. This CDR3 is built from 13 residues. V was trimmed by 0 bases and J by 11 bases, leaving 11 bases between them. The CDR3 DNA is TGTGCCAGCAGCTTAGACCTAGACCACCCCATATATTTT. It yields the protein CASSLDLDHPIYF.

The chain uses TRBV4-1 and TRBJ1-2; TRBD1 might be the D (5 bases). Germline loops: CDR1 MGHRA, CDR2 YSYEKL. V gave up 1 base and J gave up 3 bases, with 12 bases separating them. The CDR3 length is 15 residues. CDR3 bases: TGCGCCAGCAGCCAAGCACCGACAGTTGACTATGGCTACACCTTC. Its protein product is CASSQAPTVDYGYTF.

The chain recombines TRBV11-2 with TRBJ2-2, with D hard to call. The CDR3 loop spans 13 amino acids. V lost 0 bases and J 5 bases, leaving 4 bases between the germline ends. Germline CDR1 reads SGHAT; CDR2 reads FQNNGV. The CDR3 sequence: CASSLDMTGELFF. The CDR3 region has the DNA TGTGCCAGCAGCTTAGATATGACCGGGGAGCTGTTTTTT. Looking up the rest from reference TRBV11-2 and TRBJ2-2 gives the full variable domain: EAGVAQSPRYKIIEKRQSVAFWCNPISGHATLYWYQQILGQGPKLLIQFQNNGVVDDSQLPKDRFSAERLKGVDSTLKIQPAKLEDSAVYLCASSLDMTGELFFGEGSRLTVL.

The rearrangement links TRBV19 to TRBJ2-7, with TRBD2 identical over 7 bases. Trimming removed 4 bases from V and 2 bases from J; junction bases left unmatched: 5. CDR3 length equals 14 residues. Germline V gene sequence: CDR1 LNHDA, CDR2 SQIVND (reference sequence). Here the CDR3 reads CASSTGRRAYEQYF. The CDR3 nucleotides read TGTGCCAGTAGTACCGGGAGGAGGGCCTACGAGCAGTACTTC.

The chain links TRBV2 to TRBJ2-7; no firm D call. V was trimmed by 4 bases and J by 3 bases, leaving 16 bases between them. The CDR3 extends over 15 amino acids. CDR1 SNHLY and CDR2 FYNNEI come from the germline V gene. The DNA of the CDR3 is TGTGCCAGCAGTGCTCGTTTCACTACCATCTACGAGCAGTACTTC. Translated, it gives CASSARFTTIYEQYF.

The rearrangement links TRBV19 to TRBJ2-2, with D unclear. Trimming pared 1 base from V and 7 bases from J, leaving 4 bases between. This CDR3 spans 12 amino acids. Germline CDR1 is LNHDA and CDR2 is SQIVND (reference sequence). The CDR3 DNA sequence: TGTGCCAGTAGTATAGTCTTCGGGGAGCTGTTTTTT. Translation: CASSIVFGELFF.